This T cell receptor beta chain appears in the sequencing data of a study of cytomegalovirus exposure and HLA in healthy donors. Points from the study as a whole: Looking again later, the authors saw that most CMV-associated TCR beta chains seemed HLA-restricted. Rarity marked most TCR sequences, yet some public TCRs occurred in many donors. The number of N-insertions in an Asian-associated ancestry cluster was reportedly below the approximately 690-donor mean in a later analysis. As a later analysis showed, a missense DCLRE1C variant was linked to trimming of TCR beta V- and J-genes.

Primers for the PCR totalled 60 Vbeta and 13 Jbeta. Here immunoSEQ multiplex PCR was the method, and the copy in TCRdb shows in-frame clones only, minus some. This table holds about 180,000 clones, over 75% found once. As regards this clone: Antigen unknown.

CDR1 and CDR2 from the germline V gene are SGHDT and YYEEEE. This CDR3 is 13 amino acids long. V trimming: 5 bases; J trimming: 6 bases; junction bases outside the gene matches: 5. This receptor was taken from a woman younger than 45 in good health and CMV-seronegative. The rearrangement uses TRBV5-6 and TRBJ2-1, with 7 bases lining up with TRBD2. Sequencing was done on a sample of PBMCs. The CDR3 DNA is TGTGCCAGCAGTGGCGGGGGAGTCAATGAGCAGTTCTTC. Its protein product is CASSGGGVNEQFF.